What follows are 21 T cell receptor beta chains derived from one specimen sequenced in a study of beta chain features in type 1 diabetes. cDNA synthesis used the whole RNA isolate, giving expressed TCRB sequences. The data were produced by immunoSEQ multiplex PCR, yet TCRdb's version contains in-frame clones alone and is incomplete. The sample includes hundreds of thousands of clones, over 11% of them seen just once. Their antigens remain unidentified. Study-wide findings and caveats: All four CD4+ subsets from Type 1 diabetes patients carried moderately but significantly shorter TCRB CDR3s.

The specimen was naive CD4+ T cells from blood. These receptors all stem from a man between 18 and 29 years old with type 1 diabetes.

The chain has TRBV19 and TRBJ1-6; possible D gene TRBD1, 5 bases. V lost 4 bases and J lost 10, with 17 bases in between. Germline V CDR1 and CDR2: LNHDA, SQIVND (reference sequence). The CDR3 runs 15 residues. CDR3 nucleotides: TGTGCCAGTAGTACCCCAAGGCAGGGAAGATCACCCCTCCACTTT. Translating it yields CASSTPRQGRSPLHF.

The V and J genes are TRBV11-3 and TRBJ2-5; D not certain. V lost 1 base and J 3 bases, leaving 12 bases between the germline ends. Germline V gives CDR1 SGHNT, CDR2 YENEEA. The CDR3 covers 15 residues. CDR3 nucleotide sequence: TGTGCCAGCAGCTTAGGCCAGGAAAGGGAAGAGACCCAGTACTTC. Translation: CASSLGQEREETQYF.

The chain joins TRBV7-2 to TRBJ1-1; no clear D. The ends were cut back, 5 bases at V and 1 base at J, with 20 bases in the middle. Germline lookup yields CDR1 SGHTA and CDR2 FQGNSA. The CDR3 extends over 17 amino acids. CDR3 coding DNA: TGTGCCAGCAGCCCAAGTGAGCGGACGGGTACGAACACTGAAGCTTTCTTT. It is translated as CASSPSERTGTNTEAFF.

The chain combines TRBV7-3 with TRBJ2-1, with TRBD1 matching 9 bases. J was trimmed by 4 bases and V by 5 bases; bases with no gene match: 9. Germline V CDR1 and CDR2: SGHTA, FQGTGA. This CDR3 is built from 16 residues. Here the CDR3 reads CASSRARTGVYNEQFF. CDR3 nucleotide sequence: TGTGCCAGCAGCCGAGCCAGGACAGGGGTATACAATGAGCAGTTCTTC.

This chain connects TRBV28 to TRBJ2-7; D is ambiguous. Between the trimmed V and J ends, which lost 2 bases and 4 bases, there was a span of 9 bases. The CDR3 spans 13 residues. Germline CDR1 reads MDHEN; CDR2 reads SYDVKM. The CDR3 sequence is CASSLQRPYEQYF. CDR3 coding DNA: TGTGCCAGCAGTTTACAGAGGCCATACGAGCAGTACTTC.

This clone was observed a few times. V gene TRBV7-2 combines with J gene TRBJ2-7; D could derive from TRBD1 or TRBD2 (5 bases each). The V gene's germline CDR1 is SGHTA and CDR2 FQGNSA. There are 14 residues in the CDR3. Trimming stripped 5 bases from V and 0 bases from J, with 11 bases between. The CDR3 region has the DNA TGTGCCAGCAGCCCCCGGGACGGCTCCTACGAGCAGTACTTC. As protein: CASSPRDGSYEQYF.

This clone was seen a handful of times. This chain links TRBV5-1 with TRBJ2-1, with unresolved D. Trimming took 0 bases from V and 6 from J, leaving 7 bases between them. CDR1 SGHRS and CDR2 YFSETQ come from the germline V gene. The CDR3 length is 13 residues. The CDR3 spells CASSLALVNEQFF. As DNA, the CDR3 is TGCGCCAGCAGCTTGGCACTTGTCAATGAGCAGTTCTTC.

This clone was recorded a few times. Here the CDR3 DNA reads TGCAGCGTTGAAAAGTTACTCCAAGAGACCCAGTACTTC. It codes for CSVEKLLQETQYF. This chain connects TRBV29-1 to TRBJ2-5, with D hard to call. The germline V gene has CDR1 SQVTM and CDR2 ANQGSEA. The V end lost 2 bases, the J end lost 1 base, and 8 bases lay between the germline ends. The CDR3 is 13 residues long. Full variable domain (missing parts from reference TRBV29-1 and TRBJ2-5): SAVISQKPSRDICQRGTSLTIQCQVDSQVTMMFWYRQQPGQSLTLIATANQGSEATYESGFVIDKFPISRPNLTFSTLTVSNMSPEDSSIYLCSVEKLLQETQYFGPGTRLLVL.

V is TRBV19 and J is TRBJ2-1; 10 bases match TRBD2. This CDR3 is 16 amino acids long. V shed 4 bases, J shed 2 bases, and the junction held 5 bases outside the gene matches. Germline CDR1 is LNHDA and CDR2 is SQIVND (reference sequence). The CDR3: CASSTLAGEPYNEQFF. The DNA for the CDR3 is TGTGCCAGTAGTACGCTAGCGGGGGAACCCTACAATGAGCAGTTCTTC.

V gene TRBV4-1 combines with J gene TRBJ2-5; D call uncertain. Trimming shortened V by 2 bases and J by 5 bases, and 15 bases separated the two germline ends. Per germline, CDR1 MGHRA and CDR2 YSYEKL. The CDR3 extends over 15 amino acids. CDR3 protein: CASSQSTTGVETQYF. DNA for the CDR3: TGCGCCAGCAGCCAATCAACTACGGGTGTGGAGACCCAGTACTTC.

The table lists this clone with a few counts. This chain links TRBV6-1 with TRBJ1-5; TRBD1 might be the D (5 bases). CDR1 and CDR2 from the germline V gene are MNHNS and SASEGT. This CDR3 has 14 amino acids. Trimming removed 8 bases from V and 3 bases from J, with 14 bases in between. This chain's CDR3 is CASWWGGINQPQHF. The CDR3 nucleotides are TGTGCCAGCTGGTGGGGGGGAATCAATCAGCCCCAGCATTTT.

Notes on this clone: At the DNA level, this CDR3 is encoded by other sequences in the same sample as well. The V call is TRBV28, the J call TRBJ2-7; a weak D match, TRBD2 (5 bases). Trimming removed 5 bases from V and 0 bases from J, with 11 bases in between. This CDR3 spans 14 amino acids. Germline V lookup: CDR1 MDHEN, CDR2 SYDVKM. This CDR3 reads CASSPSGSSYEQYF. The CDR3, as DNA: TGTGCCAGCAGTCCCAGCGGCAGCTCCTACGAGCAGTACTTC. The variable domain in full, completed from reference TRBV28 and TRBJ2-7, reads DVKVTQSSRYLVKRTGEKVFLECVQDMDHENMFWYRQDPGLGLRLIYFSYDVKMKEKGDIPEGYSVSREKKERFSLILESASTNQTSMYLCASSPSGSSYEQYFGPGTRLTVT.

The rearrangement uses TRBV27 and TRBJ1-5; possibly TRBD1 for D (5 bases). V lost 6 bases and J 4 bases, leaving 22 bases between the germline ends. Germline V gives CDR1 MNHEY, CDR2 SMNVEV (reference sequence). The CDR3 has 17 residues. The CDR3 region is CASSLREPGGLNQPQHF. The CDR3 DNA is TGTGCCAGCAGCCTAAGGGAGCCGGGGGGTCTTAATCAGCCCCAGCATTTT.

V usage is TRBV29-1 and J usage is TRBJ2-1; D possibly corresponds to TRBD1 (5 bases). V lost 8 bases and J 4 bases, leaving 9 bases between the germline ends. The CDR3 runs 11 residues. Germline V gives CDR1 SQVTM, CDR2 ANQGSEA. This CDR3 reads CSYDRYNEQFF. CDR3 DNA: TGCAGCTATGACAGATACAATGAGCAGTTCTTC.

Only a few counts were recorded for this clone. The chain has TRBV5-4 and TRBJ2-5; no clear D gene. This CDR3 is built from 13 residues. Germline V lookup: CDR1 SGHNT, CDR2 YYREEE (reference sequence). V was cut by 4 bases and J by 4 bases, with 11 bases left in between. Here the CDR3 reads CASSLEAVETQYF. CDR3 DNA: TGTGCCAGCAGCCTCGAGGCGGTAGAGACCCAGTACTTC. The complete variable domain, with remaining parts taken from reference TRBV5-4 and TRBJ2-5, reads ETGVTQSPTHLIKTRGQQVTLRCSSQSGHNTVSWYQQALGQGPQFIFQYYREEENGRGNFPPRFSGLQFPNYSSELNVNALELDDSALYLCASSLEAVETQYFGPGTRLLVL.

This clone came up a few times. The chain recombines TRBV7-9 with TRBJ2-7, with D possibly matching TRBD2 (6 bases). Germline lookup yields CDR1 SEHNR and CDR2 FQNEAQ (reference sequence). This CDR3 contains 13 residues. V dropped 1 base and J dropped 6 bases, with 10 bases sitting between them. The CDR3 DNA sequence: TGTGCCAGCAGCTTAGAGGGGCGGGGCGAGCAGTACTTC. This codes for CASSLEGRGEQYF.

This clone was detected only a few times. The gene calls are TRBV7-9 and TRBJ2-1; 13 bases align to TRBD2. The germline CDR1 and CDR2 sequences are SEHNR and FQNEAQ (reference sequence). V was clipped by 4 bases and J by 6 bases; unmatched bases: 6. The CDR3 runs to 16 residues. Here the CDR3 reads CASSSPTSGRANEQFF. DNA of the CDR3: TGTGCCAGCAGCTCCCCAACTAGCGGGAGGGCCAATGAGCAGTTCTTC.

The chain combines TRBV7-2 with TRBJ1-1, with D possibly matching TRBD1 (5 bases). The CDR3 extends over 14 amino acids. V lost 2 bases and J 7 bases, leaving 14 bases between the germline ends. Germline CDR1 SGHTA, CDR2 FQGNSA. The CDR3 DNA sequence: TGTGCCAGCAGCTTACAGGACACCTACCTTGAAGCTTTCTTT. It specifies CASSLQDTYLEAFF. Full variable domain (missing parts from reference TRBV7-2 and TRBJ1-1): GAGVSQSPSNKVTEKGKDVELRCDPISGHTALYWYRQSLGQGLEFLIYFQGNSAPDKSGLPSDRFSAERTGGSVSTLTIQRTQQEDSAVYLCASSLQDTYLEAFFGQGTRLTVV.

The rearrangement links TRBV9 to TRBJ2-3; D unclear. Per the germline V gene, CDR1 is SGDLS and CDR2 is YYNGEE. CDR3 length equals 14 residues. Trimming stripped 0 bases from V and 8 bases from J, with 13 bases between. CDR3 coding DNA: TGTGCCAGCAGCGTAGGGGATTTCCCAGGTACGCAGTATTTT. This codes for CASSVGDFPGTQYF.

J is TRBJ2-1 and V is TRBV6-8; 9 bases agree with TRBD2. This CDR3 contains 18 residues. The germline V gene encodes CDR1 MNHGY and CDR2 SAAAGT. J lost 0 bases, V lost 7 bases, and 13 bases had no gene match. The chain's CDR3 is CASTYPTSGLSSYNEQFF. The CDR3 nucleotides read TGTGCCAGCACCTACCCGACTAGCGGCTTGAGCTCCTACAATGAGCAGTTCTTC.

This clone was counted many times. This chain joins TRBV7-9 and TRBJ2-3; D is uncertain. V lost 7 bases to trimming and J lost 4 bases, with 9 bases between them. The CDR3 is made up of 12 amino acids. CDR1 and CDR2 (germline): SEHNR, FQNEAQ (reference sequence). The CDR3 reads CASITTADTQYF. CDR3 coding DNA: TGTGCCAGCATTACCACGGCAGATACGCAGTATTTT.